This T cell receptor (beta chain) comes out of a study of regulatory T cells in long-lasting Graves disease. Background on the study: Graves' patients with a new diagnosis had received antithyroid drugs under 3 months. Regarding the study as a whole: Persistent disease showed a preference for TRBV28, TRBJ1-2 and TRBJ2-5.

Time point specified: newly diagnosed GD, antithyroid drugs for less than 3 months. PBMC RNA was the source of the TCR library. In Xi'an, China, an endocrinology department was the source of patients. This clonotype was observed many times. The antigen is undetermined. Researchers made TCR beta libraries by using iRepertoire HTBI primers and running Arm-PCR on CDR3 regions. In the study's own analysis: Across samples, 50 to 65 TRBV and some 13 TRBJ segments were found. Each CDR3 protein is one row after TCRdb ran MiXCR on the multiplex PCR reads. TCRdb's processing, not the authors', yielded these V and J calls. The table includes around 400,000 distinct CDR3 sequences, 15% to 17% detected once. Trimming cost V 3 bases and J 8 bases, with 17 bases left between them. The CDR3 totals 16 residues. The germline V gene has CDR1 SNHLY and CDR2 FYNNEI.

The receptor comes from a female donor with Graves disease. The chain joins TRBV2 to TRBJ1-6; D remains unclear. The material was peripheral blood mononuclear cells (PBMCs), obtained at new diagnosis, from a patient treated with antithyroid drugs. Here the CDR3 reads CASSDVEPPPDSPLHF. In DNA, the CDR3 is TGTGCCAGCAGTGATGTAGAACCACCTCCAGATTCACCCCTCCACTTT. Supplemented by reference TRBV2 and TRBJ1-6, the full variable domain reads EPEVTQTPSHQVTQMGQEVILRCVPISNHLYFYWYRQILGQKVEFLVSFYNNEISEKSEIFDDQFSVERPDGSNFTLKIRSTKLEDSAMYFCASSDVEPPPDSPLHFGNGTRLTVT.